This T cell receptor (beta chain) was documented in a study of blood T cells in healthy people across ages. Germline values: CDR1 SNHLY, CDR2 FYNNEI. This CDR3 spans 15 amino acids. Trimming pared 6 bases from V and 0 bases from J, leaving 15 bases between. Per sample, no less than 5.5 micrograms of total RNA were extracted. Then a second PCR, running about 6 to 12 cycles, was carried out with a sample-barcoded 5' primer and a J-beta primer mix. MiXCR, applied by TCRdb to the 5' RACE reads, yields one record per CDR3 protein. The data hold about 970,000 distinct CDR3 sequences, with roughly 50% observed a single time.

The rearrangement uses TRBV2 and TRBJ2-7; D perhaps matches TRBD1 (6 bases). The TCR originated in a woman aged 60 to 75 in good health. The sequencing sample was made of blood. The CDR3 is CASSRTATTSYEQYF. CDR3 coding DNA: TGTGCCAGCAGCCGGACAGCCACCACCTCCTACGAGCAGTACTTC.